The rows below give T cell receptor beta chains drawn from one sample of a study of blood T cell repertoires in COVID-19. Libraries were prepared by immunoSEQ multiplex PCR; TCRdb keeps only in-frame clonotypes and omits some of them. The sample yields fewer than 200,000 clones, nearly 90% seen once. The sequencing sample was made of peripheral blood. These receptor sequences come from a man aged 60 to 69 with active or convalescent COVID-19. The CDR3 runs from the conserved cysteine through the conserved F or W.

cdr3_aa	j_call	v_call
CASSVILAGGTGELFF	TRBJ2-2	TRBV9
CASSQEFGPNNSPLHF	TRBJ1-6	TRBV4-1
CASGPTGGGGPSSYEQYF	TRBJ2-7	TRBV12-5
CATAHPSSGNTIYF	TRBJ1-3	TRBV11-2
CATSGAKGTEAFF	TRBJ1-1	TRBV6-6
CASSTRTRFYEQYF	TRBJ2-7	TRBV21-1
CASNHPVRGRVIGNNEQFF	TRBJ2-1	TRBV7-9
CASSLQGENNEQFF	TRBJ2-1	TRBV5-1
CASSPGSGGGDEQFF	TRBJ2-1	TRBV19
CASSVEPGGYEQYF	TRBJ2-7	TRBV9
CASSQDSGISLSYEQYF	TRBJ2-7	TRBV4-2
CASSEQYNSPLHF	TRBJ1-6	TRBV2
CASSQVPGSAFF	TRBJ1-1	TRBV3-1/TRBV3-2
CASSSMQAEAFF	TRBJ1-1	TRBV12-3/TRBV12-4
CASSSAYEQYF	TRBJ2-7	TRBV28
CASSLPGQGAGSEQYF	TRBJ2-7	TRBV5-1